This T cell receptor beta chain is drawn from a study of cytomegalovirus exposure and HLA in healthy donors (dated by TCRdb to 2016 to 2017). Study-level background: The 500 to 700 repertoires of the first cohort and the 120 validation repertoires were produced on the same platform, according to a later analysis. To predict cytomegalovirus infection status, the study brought together high-throughput TCR immunosequencing, statistical association of individual TCRs with disease status, and machine learning. The study was designed to test whether signatures of past pathogen exposure could be identified by cataloging public T cell receptors. Besides the first cohort of roughly 660 subjects, a separate validation cohort made up of around 120 different subjects was used.

As concerns this clone: The specificity of this receptor is unknown. Base qualities were left out, and no much larger clone turns up one base away.

Study-level results and caveats: Cytomegalovirus status was reported to be diagnosed by the classifier with high specificity and sensitivity in both the original and validation cohorts. In a later analysis, TCRs clustered in the first cohort were found to also tend to co-occur in the 120 or so validation repertoires, with approximately 95% of cluster scores above 0. Most TCR sequences were seen in very few donors, while some public TCRs were found in many individuals. In vitro tests confirmed that a few of the cytomegalovirus-associated TCR beta chains recognize cytomegalovirus antigens. The validation cohort had no HLA typing available for a later analysis, so co-occurrence within that cohort was assessed over all 120 or so repertoires. The authors suggested that the approach could potentially be extended to other disease states and immunological phenotypes. The study gave a list of about 150 TCR beta chains associated with cytomegalovirus.

Donors formed part of the validation cohort, which comprised 120 or so subjects and was distinct from the first cohort of over 500 subjects. Library creation used the immunoSEQ multiplex PCR assay. In the source study's methods: A statistical classification framework was built for diagnosing cytomegalovirus status from the catalog of TCR beta chain sequences. In TCRdb, the immuneACCESS table is reduced to in-frame sequences with V and J assigned. These tables do not hold every clone; where another copy was compared, an unresolved V gene accounts for under half, and the others remain unexplained. Clonal size and the V and J genes are those of that table, whereas D and trimming came from the DNA. For this sample the table gives roughly 330,000 clones, of which roughly 87% were detected only once. The top ten clonotypes cover approximately 1.1% of the sample. Here V drops 8 bases and J drops 7 bases, and the junction holds 8 bases not matched to any gene. Including the terminal cysteine and phenylalanine, the CDR3 comprises 14 residues. CDR3 DNA is the only sequence kept; it has 42 bases, read in frame from the first base. Based on the germline V gene, the CDR1 and CDR2 sequences are MDHEN and SYDVKM.

This sequence originates from a woman aged 30 to 39 in good health and CMV-seropositive. The rearranged segments are TRBV28 and TRBJ1-6, with TRBD1 matching 7 junction bases. Sequenced input: PBMCs. The sequence in DNA is TGTGCCAGCGGTCGCGGGGGACAGAATTCACCCCTCCACTTT. The resulting protein is CASGRGGQNSPLHF.